This TCR beta chain was profiled in a study of shared clonotypes between healthy human individuals. Overall study findings and caveats: A reduction in generation probabilities was seen for non-shared clonotypes relative to those shared by all four donors.

The method was immunoSEQ multiplex PCR; TCRdb's version includes in-frame clones alone and lacks a portion of them. The sample has millions of clones; around 94% are singletons. Comment on this clone: As yet, its antigen is unknown. This CDR3 is also generated by other DNA sequences in the sample.

The receptor's source is a young man in good health. The sequenced sample was naive CD4+ T cells sorted from blood. Subset in this sample: CD45RA+ positively selected.

Here the CDR3 DNA reads TGTGCCAGCAGTTTGACAGGGGGCACTGAAGCTTTCTTT. This encodes CASSLTGGTEAFF. The chain has TRBV6-5 and TRBJ1-1; TRBD1 matches at 9 bases. J was trimmed by 4 bases and V by 4 bases; bases with no gene match: 1. The CDR3 runs 13 residues. Germline CDR1 reads MNHEY; CDR2 reads SVGAGI.